This T cell receptor (beta chain) was retrieved from a study of siplizumab effects on memory and regulatory T cells (dated by TCRdb to about 2019). Concerning the study at large: The study looked at the effect of siplizumab, an anti-CD2 antibody, on alloreactive T-cell subsets in allogeneic mixed lymphocyte reactions made from human PBMCs.

CDR1 and CDR2, per the germline V gene, are WSHSY and SAAADI. The junction shows trimming of 7 bases on V and 2 bases on J, and the gene matches do not reach 6 bases of it. The CDR3 spans 14 residues, from the cysteine through the phenylalanine. Just CDR3 DNA is preserved here, 42 bases in frame from base 1. Sorted unstimulated T cells, along with proliferating T cells recovered from mixed lymphocyte reactions, underwent TCRbeta CDR3 sequencing. Fresh whole blood from ten HLA-typed healthy donors was used as the source from which PBMCs were isolated. Findings and caveats that apply to the study as a whole: Siplizumab significantly lowered the cumulative frequency of alloreactive sequences that could be traced to unstimulated CD4+ memory T cells. Sequences below about 10^-5 frequency were poorly captured, so only a minor fraction of alloreactive clones could be mapped to unstimulated subsets. Of the alloreactive CD4+ clones that could be mapped, the Treg-derived share averaged about 70% with siplizumab compared with approximately 25% in control reactions. Compared with memory T cells, unstimulated naive T cells appeared more diverse, and naive cells seemed to make a substantial contribution to the alloresponse. A naive or memory phenotype could not be assigned to roughly 75-95% of proliferating CD4+ or CD8+ clones. No functional confirmation was obtained for the suppressive function of proliferating Tregs from siplizumab cultures.

Notes on this clone: It lacks a known antigen. Base qualities were left out, and no much larger clone turns up one base away.

The protocol used for the library was the immunoSEQ multiplex PCR assay. Roughly 10^5 TCR templates per sample were assayed on the deep sequencing platform. Genomic DNA extracted from sorted T cells was the material used for TCRbeta CDR3 sequencing. Concerning the study's data processing: The R programming language was used for clonal analysis of TCRbeta CDR3 data. Unstimulated samples were compared with post-reaction CFSE-low samples to define alloreactive CD4+ and CD8+ clones. Regulatory or non-regulatory origin of alloreactive CD4+ clones was assigned by matching sequences to the sorted unstimulated Treg and non-Treg repertoires. TCRdb's version of the immuneACCESS table is confined to in-frame rearrangements and falls short of the full clone set. An unresolved V gene accounts for under half of the shortfall where checked; the remainder is of unknown origin. V and J calls and clone size are given by that table; D and trimming were obtained from the DNA. This sample comprises approximately 84,000 clones, around 93% of them detected only once. About a fifth of the sample comes from the top ten.

The rearranged segments are TRBV10-2 and TRBJ2-7, with 9 central nucleotides matching TRBD2. The sequence was collected from a human donor in good health. Input material: CD8+ T cells sorted from blood. In nucleotide form, the sequence is TGCGCCAGCATGGCTAGCGGGAATCCCTACGAGCAGTACTTC. Its protein is CASMASGNPYEQYF.